Presented here are 26 T cell receptor beta chains from one specimen sequenced in a study of blood T cell repertoires in COVID-19. Generated by immunoSEQ multiplex PCR, the TCRdb table keeps only in-frame clones and is missing some. Of over 200,000 clones listed, approximately 83% were seen once; the top ten hold just over 3%. What was sequenced was peripheral blood. Receptors were obtained from a woman aged 25-40 years who had recovered from COVID-19.

This chain uses TRBV15 with TRBJ2-7; D call uncertain. Looked up from germline, CDR1 is LNHNV and CDR2 is YYDKDF (reference sequence). Trimming took off 0 bases at V and 3 bases at J, with 12 bases between the two ends. The CDR3 loop spans 15 amino acids. CDR3 nucleotides: TGTGCCACCAGCAGAGACGGGTCCCCCGTCTACGAGCAGTACTTC. This sequence encodes CATSRDGSPVYEQYF.

The chain carries TRBV27 and TRBJ2-7, with TRBD2 matching over 8 bases. The CDR3 length is 16 residues. Germline V CDR1 and CDR2: MNHEY, SMNVEV (reference sequence). J gave up 5 bases and V 1 base, and 10 bases lay outside the gene matches. CDR3 sequence: CASSLLGLATSDEQYF. CDR3 nucleotides: TGTGCCAGCAGTTTATTAGGACTAGCAACCTCAGACGAGCAGTACTTC.

The chain combines TRBV15 with TRBJ1-6; 8 nucleotides line up with TRBD1. V shed 0 bases and J 4 bases; nucleotides not matched to a gene: 5. The V gene's germline CDR1 is LNHNV and CDR2 YYDKDF (reference sequence). The CDR3 covers 17 residues. The CDR3 sequence is CATSRDSGGPYNSPLHF. Here the CDR3 DNA reads TGTGCCACCAGCAGAGACTCAGGGGGCCCATATAATTCACCCCTCCACTTT.

The V gene is TRBV15, the J gene TRBJ1-2; unclear D gene. CDR1 and CDR2 (germline): LNHNV, YYDKDF (reference sequence). With 5 bases removed from V and 4 bases from J, the gap between germline ends came to 14 bases. This CDR3 region has 14 residues. In nucleotides, the CDR3 is TGTGCCACCAGCTTCCGCGGACTGTCCTATGGCTACACCTTC. Its translation is CATSFRGLSYGYTF.

The chain couples TRBV7-2 to TRBJ2-2; maybe TRBD2 (6 bases). Germline values: CDR1 SGHTA, CDR2 FQGNSA. The length of the CDR3 is 15 residues. V was pared by 4 bases and J by 2 bases, with 11 bases between. The CDR3 protein is CASSSGLSNTGELFF. For the CDR3, the DNA is TGTGCCAGCAGCTCGGGACTCTCAAACACCGGGGAGCTGTTTTTT.

This rearrangement joins TRBV6-1 to TRBJ2-3; D may be TRBD1 (6 bases). In germline, CDR1 is MNHNS, CDR2 SASEGT. This CDR3 contains 16 residues. V was trimmed by 4 bases and J by 0 bases, leaving 14 bases between them. This CDR3 is CASSGQVLSSTDTQYF. As DNA, the CDR3 is TGTGCCAGCAGTGGACAGGTTCTCTCTAGCACAGATACGCAGTATTTT.

This clone is medium-sized by share. The chain is built from TRBV6-4 and TRBJ2-3, with TRBD2 matching 16 bases. CDR3 length: 16 residues. Looked up from germline, CDR1 is MRHNA and CDR2 is SNTAGT. The junction had 0 bases not matched to a gene; V was cut back by 2 bases and J by 4 bases. Here the CDR3 DNA reads TGTGCCAGCAGTGACGGGACTAGCGGGGGGGCAGATACGCAGTATTTT. It codes for CASSDGTSGGADTQYF.

The V gene is TRBV12-3 or TRBV12-4, the J gene TRBJ1-2; D perhaps matches TRBD1 (5 bases). This CDR3 has 13 amino acids. V lost 2 bases to trimming and J lost 8 bases, with 12 bases between them. CDR3 DNA: TGTGCCAGCAGTTTATTGGTTGGGGCCGGCTACACCTTC. This encodes CASSLLVGAGYTF.

The V call is TRBV19, the J call TRBJ2-1; TRBD1 is a possible D gene (6 bases). This CDR3 has 16 amino acids. V shed 4 bases and J shed 5 bases, with 18 bases lying between them. Germline V gene lookup returns CDR1 LNHDA and CDR2 SQIVND (reference sequence). In DNA form, the CDR3 reads TGTGCCAGTAGTAACCTACAGGGTGTGAAAGACAATGAGCAGTTCTTC. Translating gives CASSNLQGVKDNEQFF.

This chain links TRBV6-5 with TRBJ2-3; D is perhaps TRBD2 (5 bases). Trimming pared 11 bases from V and 2 bases from J, leaving 14 bases between. Germline CDR1 is MNHEY and CDR2 is SVGAGI. This CDR3 has 13 residues. As DNA, the CDR3 is TGTGCCGTCAAAGCGGAGTACACAGATACGCAGTATTTT. This codes for CAVKAEYTDTQYF.

The chain couples TRBV29-1 to TRBJ2-7; the match to TRBD1 covers 8 bases. Germline CDR1 and CDR2: SQVTM and ANQGSEA. The CDR3 sequence is 13 residues long. J lost 2 bases, V lost 4 bases, and 4 bases had no gene match. CDR3 region: CSVGQGLTYEQYF. The CDR3 bases are TGCAGCGTTGGACAGGGGCTTACCTACGAGCAGTACTTC.

The V call is TRBV10-2, the J call TRBJ1-2; 7 nucleotides align to TRBD1. Germline trimming cut 6 bases from V and 7 bases from J; bases unmatched to any gene: 5. Germline lookup yields CDR1 WSHSY and CDR2 SAAADI. CDR3 length: 12 amino acids. In DNA, the CDR3 is TGCGCCAGCAGAAAACAGGGGTCTGGCTACACCTTC. Its protein is CASRKQGSGYTF.

The chain has TRBV5-1 and TRBJ2-7, with D perhaps TRBD1 (5 bases). The germline V gene has CDR1 SGHRS and CDR2 YFSETQ. CDR3 length: 15 residues. V lost 0 bases and J lost 4, with 14 bases in between. The CDR3 bases are TGCGCCAGCAGCTTGGCCGCAGGGCAGACTTACGAGCAGTACTTC. Encoded protein: CASSLAAGQTYEQYF.

This clone was detected only once. V and J are TRBV25-1 and TRBJ2-1; 10 bases line up with TRBD1. The CDR3 is made up of 14 amino acids. Germline-derived CDR1 and CDR2 are MGHDK and SYGVNS. J lost 4 bases, V lost 4 bases, and 1 base had no gene match. This chain's CDR3 is CASSGQGAYNEQFF. The CDR3 DNA reads TGTGCCAGCAGTGGACAGGGGGCTTACAATGAGCAGTTCTTC.

V gene TRBV27 combines with J gene TRBJ1-5; TRBD1 aligns across 7 bases. CDR3 length: 16 residues. Germline trimming cut 5 bases from V and 0 bases from J; bases unmatched to any gene: 7. Per the germline V gene, CDR1 is MNHEY and CDR2 is SMNVEV (reference sequence). The DNA for the CDR3 is TGTGCCAGCAGTCCAGGGGACAGACATAGCAATCAGCCCCAGCATTTT. This encodes CASSPGDRHSNQPQHF.

This chain uses TRBV14 with TRBJ1-1, with 7 bases identical to TRBD1. Germline V CDR1 and CDR2: SGHDN, FVKESK. The length of the CDR3 is 14 residues. V was clipped by 4 bases and J by 5 bases; unmatched bases: 7. As DNA, the CDR3 is TGTGCCAGCAGCCGGACAGGCCAAGGTACTGAAGCTTTCTTT. Its translation: CASSRTGQGTEAFF.

The V call is TRBV19, the J call TRBJ1-2, with 9 positions matching TRBD1. V dropped 3 bases and J dropped 4; count of bases not matched to a gene: 15. This CDR3 comprises 18 residues. Germline loops: CDR1 LNHDA, CDR2 SQIVND (reference sequence). CDR3 bases: TGTGCCAGTAGTATGGTAGGCCCTGGACAGGGGTTTGTCTATGGCTACACCTTC. It yields the protein CASSMVGPGQGFVYGYTF.

This rearrangement joins TRBV7-9 to TRBJ2-1, with TRBD2 identical over 12 bases. The CDR3 loop spans 17 amino acids. The junction had 8 bases not matched to a gene; V was cut back by 1 base and J by 7 bases. In germline, CDR1 is SEHNR, CDR2 FQNEAQ (reference sequence). CDR3 amino acids: CASSLVALAGGPNEQFF. The CDR3 DNA reads TGTGCCAGCAGCTTAGTTGCGCTAGCGGGGGGGCCAAATGAGCAGTTCTTC.

The V gene is TRBV5-4, the J gene TRBJ2-1; 9 bases map to TRBD2. The CDR3 extends over 15 amino acids. The germline V gene has CDR1 SGHNT and CDR2 YYREEE (reference sequence). V gave up 4 bases and J gave up 1 base; unmatched junction bases: 3. CDR3 amino acids: CASSPTSGSYNEQFF. CDR3 coding DNA: TGTGCCAGCAGCCCCACTAGCGGGTCCTACAATGAGCAGTTCTTC. Using reference TRBV5-4 and TRBJ2-1 for the parts outside the CDR3, the full variable domain is ETGVTQSPTHLIKTRGQQVTLRCSSQSGHNTVSWYQQALGQGPQFIFQYYREEENGRGNFPPRFSGLQFPNYSSELNVNALELDDSALYLCASSPTSGSYNEQFFGPGTRLTVL.

The CDR3 region is CSVGTMGTQYF. CDR3 DNA sequence: TGCAGTGTTGGGACTATGGGGACCCAGTACTTC. This chain links TRBV20-1 with TRBJ2-5; TRBD2 aligns across 7 bases. CDR1 and CDR2 (germline): DFQATT, SNEGSKA (reference sequence). The CDR3 has 11 residues. J was trimmed by 7 bases and V by 7 bases; bases with no gene match: 6.

The CDR3 nucleotides read TGTGCCAGCAGTTCCCCATTGACATATCGCTACGAGCAGTACTTC. Amino acids: CASSSPLTYRYEQYF. The chain has TRBV27 and TRBJ2-7; D not resolved. This CDR3 comprises 15 residues. Germline assignment: CDR1 MNHEY and CDR2 SMNVEV (reference sequence). The V end lost 4 bases, the J end lost 3 bases, and 16 bases lay between the germline ends.

J is TRBJ2-7 and V is TRBV29-1; 8 positions agree with TRBD1. This CDR3 has 12 residues. Germline lookup yields CDR1 SQVTM and CDR2 ANQGSEA. V shed 6 bases and J 3 bases; nucleotides not matched to a gene: 4. In nucleotides, the CDR3 is TGCAGCGTCGTGGACAGGGACTACGAGCAGTACTTC. Protein sequence: CSVVDRDYEQYF.

This clone has just a few counts. The chain combines TRBV10-1 with TRBJ1-4; D possibly corresponds to TRBD1 (6 bases). This CDR3 comprises 19 residues. V shed 8 bases and J shed 0 bases, with 25 bases lying between them. Per the germline V gene, CDR1 is WNHNN and CDR2 is SYGVQD (reference sequence). The CDR3 sequence is CASAPDRYYNTATNEKLFF. Here the CDR3 DNA reads TGCGCCAGCGCCCCGGACAGATACTACAATACCGCAACTAATGAAAAACTGTTTTTT.

The chain recombines TRBV9 with TRBJ2-1, with D possibly matching TRBD1 (6 bases). This CDR3 contains 14 residues. V was cut by 3 bases and J by 9 bases, with 16 bases left in between. Germline CDR1 reads SGDLS; CDR2 reads YYNGEE. CDR3 residues: CASSDTDRWGEQFF. The CDR3 DNA follows: TGTGCCAGCAGCGATACTGACAGGTGGGGTGAGCAGTTCTTC.

The V and J genes are TRBV3-1 (or the pseudogene TRBV3-2) and TRBJ1-2; a possible D gene is TRBD1 (6 bases). The CDR3 sequence is 12 residues long. Germline-derived CDR1 and CDR2 are LGHDT and YNNKEL (reference sequence). V was trimmed by 1 base and J by 12 bases, leaving 12 bases between them. The CDR3 loop is CASSQGQGSNTF. The CDR3 DNA sequence: TGTGCCAGCAGCCAAGGTCAGGGGTCTAACACCTTC.

The chain links TRBV5-1 to TRBJ2-5; D is possibly TRBD1 (7 bases). The germline V and J ends were trimmed by 4 bases and 3 bases, with 10 bases remaining between them. The CDR3 is made up of 13 amino acids. The germline gives CDR1 SGHRS, CDR2 YFSETQ. The DNA of the CDR3 is TGCGCCAGCAGCCGCGGGACAGAAGAGACCCAGTACTTC. Translated: CASSRGTEETQYF.